The 32 T cell receptor beta chains presented below share a single source sample, sequenced in a study of radiotherapy plus CTLA-4 blockade in lung cancer. This table comes from immunoSEQ multiplex PCR, and its TCRdb copy is limited to in-frame clones, with some not included. Of about 49,000 clones in the sample, about three quarters were seen once. Sequenced here: peripheral blood, sampled from a patient treated with radiotherapy plus ipilimumab. Receptor source: a human donor with non-small cell lung cancer who had a complete response to radiotherapy plus ipilimumab.

The chain employs TRBV9 and TRBJ2-1; TRBD2 matches at 15 bases. V shed 5 bases, J shed 6 bases, and the junction held 6 bases outside the gene matches. Germline CDR1 SGDLS, CDR2 YYNGEE. The CDR3 has 16 amino acids. CDR3 sequence: CASRGGLAGGSNEQFF. CDR3 DNA: TGTGCCAGCAGGGGGGGACTAGCGGGAGGTTCCAATGAGCAGTTCTTC. Full variable domain (remainder filled in from reference TRBV9 and TRBJ2-1): DSGVTQTPKHLITATGQRVTLRCSPRSGDLSVYWYQQSLDQGLQFLIQYYNGEERAKGNILERFSAQQFPDLHSELNLSSLELGDSALYFCASRGGLAGGSNEQFFGPGTRLTVL.

The gene calls are TRBV5-1 and TRBJ2-2, with D hard to call. CDR3 length equals 13 residues. V was clipped by 5 bases and J by 6 bases, with 11 bases between them. Germline loops: CDR1 SGHRS, CDR2 YFSETQ. CDR3 sequence reads: CASSFFTAGELFF. The CDR3 DNA sequence: TGCGCCAGCAGTTTTTTTACGGCCGGGGAGCTGTTTTTT.

The chain employs TRBV7-2 and TRBJ2-3; 9 bases are shared with TRBD2. The V gene's germline CDR1 is SGHTA and CDR2 FQGNSA. The CDR3 extends over 16 amino acids. J was trimmed by 4 bases and V by 3 bases; bases with no gene match: 8. The CDR3 sequence: CASSLGPAGGPDTQYF. The DNA for the CDR3 is TGTGCCAGCAGCTTGGGGCCAGCGGGGGGCCCAGATACGCAGTATTTT.

This clone was observed once. The chain uses TRBV7-8 and TRBJ2-3, with 7 bases that match TRBD1. Germline CDR1 reads SGHVS; CDR2 reads FQNEAQ. The V gene end was trimmed by 6 bases and the J gene end by 7 bases; junction bases not matched to a gene: 13. This CDR3 has 15 residues. CDR3 DNA sequence: TGTGCCAGCAGTATTGTCCCGGGACAGAGGAATACGCAGTATTTT. Protein sequence: CASSIVPGQRNTQYF. Full variable domain (outside the CDR3, taken from reference TRBV7-8 and TRBJ2-3): GAGVSQSPRYKVAKRGQDVALRCDPISGHVSLFWYQQALGQGPEFLTYFQNEAQLDKSGLPSDRFFAERPEGSVSTLKIQRTQQEDSAVYLCASSIVPGQRNTQYFGPGTRLTVL.

This chain connects TRBV5-1 to TRBJ2-2, with a tentative D call TRBD1 (5 bases). Germline V CDR1 and CDR2: SGHRS, YFSETQ. Trimming took off 1 base at V and 1 base at J, with 11 bases between the two ends. CDR3 length: 16 residues. Written as DNA, the CDR3 is TGCGCCAGCAGCTTGAAGGAAAGGGGGAACACCGGGGAGCTGTTTTTT. Translation gives CASSLKERGNTGELFF.

J is TRBJ1-5 and V is TRBV5-1; a weak D match, TRBD1 (5 bases). V lost 7 bases and J 4 bases, leaving 15 bases between the germline ends. Per the germline V gene, CDR1 is SGHRS and CDR2 is YFSETQ. The CDR3 is 14 residues long. The CDR3 DNA reads as TGCGCCAGCGCCGTTACTACAGGAAATCAGCCCCAGCATTTT. Residues: CASAVTTGNQPQHF.

J is TRBJ1-5 and V is TRBV9; D perhaps matches TRBD1 (5 bases). CDR1 and CDR2 (germline): SGDLS, YYNGEE. V dropped 0 bases and J dropped 5 bases, with 9 bases sitting between them. The CDR3 consists of 14 residues. This chain's CDR3 is CASSVAGGDQPQHF. The CDR3, as DNA: TGTGCCAGCAGCGTAGCGGGGGGAGATCAGCCCCAGCATTTT.

CDR3 residues: CATSRSLAGDYEQYF. As DNA, the CDR3 is TGTGCCACCAGCAGATCACTAGCGGGGGACTACGAGCAGTACTTC. The gene calls are TRBV15 and TRBJ2-7; 11 bases match TRBD2. V dropped 2 bases and J dropped 3; count of bases not matched to a gene: 3. The CDR3 is made up of 15 amino acids. Germline V lookup: CDR1 LNHNV, CDR2 YYDKDF (reference sequence).

V and J are TRBV6-6 and TRBJ2-3; 7 bases line up with TRBD2. The CDR3 extends over 16 amino acids. Losses at the gene ends were 5 bases for V and 5 bases for J; bases not matched to a gene: 13. From germline, CDR1 is MNHNY and CDR2 SVGAGI (reference sequence). The CDR3 protein is CASSRLGVVAGDTQYF. The DNA for the CDR3 is TGTGCCAGCAGTCGCCTCGGTGTTGTAGCGGGAGATACGCAGTATTTT.

This clone was counted a single time. The V call is TRBV2, the J call TRBJ1-1, with 7 bases that match TRBD1. Germline values: CDR1 SNHLY, CDR2 FYNNEI. The CDR3 is 14 amino acids. Losses at the gene ends were 3 bases for V and 1 base for J; bases not matched to a gene: 2. The CDR3 DNA reads TGTGCCAGCAGTGATAACAGGGGGAACACTGAAGCTTTCTTT. Translated, it gives CASSDNRGNTEAFF.

CDR3 nucleotide sequence: TGTGCCAGCGGTGGACAGGGGGGTAGCACAGATACGCAGTATTTT. Amino acid sequence: CASGGQGGSTDTQYF. The rearrangement uses TRBV6-6 and TRBJ2-3; 10 bases align to TRBD1. This CDR3 is built from 15 residues. V lost 8 bases, J lost 0 bases, and 5 bases stayed unmatched. Germline V gene lookup returns CDR1 MNHNY and CDR2 SVGAGI (reference sequence).

The rearrangement links TRBV19 to TRBJ1-5, with TRBD1 as a possible D gene (6 bases). V lost 3 bases, J lost 4 bases, and 19 bases lay in between. Germline CDR1 LNHDA, CDR2 SQIVND (reference sequence). The CDR3 is made up of 17 amino acids. CDR3 sequence reads: CASSIDFVDSRNQPQHF. The CDR3 nucleotides read TGTGCCAGTAGTATTGATTTTGTGGACAGCCGTAATCAGCCCCAGCATTTT.

V gene TRBV5-4 combines with J gene TRBJ2-3, with 12 positions matching TRBD2. CDR1 is SGHNT, CDR2 YYREEE, per germline (reference sequence). Trimming removed 0 bases from V and 1 base from J; junction bases left unmatched: 0. This CDR3 has 16 residues. CDR3 loop: CASSLGLAGGTDTQYF. CDR3 bases: TGTGCCAGCAGCTTGGGACTAGCGGGAGGCACAGATACGCAGTATTTT. Full variable domain (remainder filled in from reference TRBV5-4 and TRBJ2-3): ETGVTQSPTHLIKTRGQQVTLRCSSQSGHNTVSWYQQALGQGPQFIFQYYREEENGRGNFPPRFSGLQFPNYSSELNVNALELDDSALYLCASSLGLAGGTDTQYFGPGTRLTVL.

This chain uses TRBV29-1 with TRBJ1-2; 9 bases map to TRBD1. The V and J ends lost 3 bases and 3 bases, in that order; junction bases with no gene match: 5. In germline, CDR1 is SQVTM, CDR2 ANQGSEA. The CDR3 loop spans 14 amino acids. The DNA for the CDR3 is TGCAGCGTTGACGGACAGGGGATTTACTATGGCTACACCTTC. Translation: CSVDGQGIYYGYTF.

Only one count was recorded for this clone. This chain links TRBV7-8 with TRBJ2-3; D is unclear. The CDR3 loop spans 12 amino acids. Trimming removed 2 bases at V and 11 bases at J, with 11 bases between. The germline V gene has CDR1 SGHVS and CDR2 FQNEAQ. As DNA, the CDR3 is TGTGCCAGCAGCTTATCCGAGGCTAAGCAGTATTTT. Its translation: CASSLSEAKQYF. Variable domain in full (rest from reference TRBV7-8 and TRBJ2-3): GAGVSQSPRYKVAKRGQDVALRCDPISGHVSLFWYQQALGQGPEFLTYFQNEAQLDKSGLPSDRFFAERPEGSVSTLKIQRTQQEDSAVYLCASSLSEAKQYFGPGTRLTVL.

The gene calls are TRBV5-4 and TRBJ2-5; no clear D. The germline V gene has CDR1 SGHNT and CDR2 YYREEE (reference sequence). The CDR3 is 15 residues long. Trimming took off 0 bases at V and 5 bases at J, with 14 bases between the two ends. The CDR3 reads CASSLDGAGSETQYF. DNA of the CDR3: TGTGCCAGCAGCTTGGATGGTGCAGGATCGGAGACCCAGTACTTC.

The V call is TRBV6-1, the J call TRBJ2-7; 8 nucleotides line up with TRBD2. Germline V gives CDR1 MNHNS, CDR2 SASEGT. The CDR3 covers 15 residues. V lost 6 bases to trimming and J lost 4 bases; unmatched junction nucleotides: 11. CDR3 residues: CASRRSSGNGYEQYF. Written as DNA, the CDR3 is TGTGCCAGCAGACGTAGTAGCGGGAACGGGTACGAGCAGTACTTC.

The genes are TRBV18 and TRBJ2-7; TRBD1 agrees at 9 bases. Germline CDR1 and CDR2: KGHSH and LQKENI. This CDR3 has 15 residues. V was pared by 4 bases and J by 7 bases, with 11 bases of the junction left unmatched. Here the CDR3 DNA reads TGTGCCAGCTCACACGAAGGGACAGGGACGAGAGAGCAGTACTTC. This gives the protein CASSHEGTGTREQYF.

This clone was counted a few times. V and J are TRBV6-6 and TRBJ1-4; no clear D gene. V was clipped by 7 bases and J by 1 base, with 13 bases between them. This CDR3 contains 15 residues. Germline loops: CDR1 MNHNY, CDR2 SVGAGI (reference sequence). The CDR3 coding sequence is TGTGCCAGCATCGGGGATGGCAGAACTAATGAAAAACTGTTTTTT. Protein product: CASIGDGRTNEKLFF.

This sequence joins TRBV5-1 and TRBJ1-3, with TRBD1 matching 8 bases. The CDR3 is 15 residues long. V gave up 5 bases and J gave up 4 bases; unmatched junction bases: 8. The germline V gene has CDR1 SGHRS and CDR2 YFSETQ. CDR3 amino acids: CASSPDRAGGNTIYF. The CDR3 DNA reads as TGCGCCAGCAGTCCGGACAGGGCGGGAGGAAACACCATATATTTT. The whole variable domain, remainder taken from reference TRBV5-1 and TRBJ1-3, is KAGVTQTPRYLIKTRGQQVTLSCSPISGHRSVSWYQQTPGQGLQFLFEYFSETQRNKGNFPGRFSGRQFSNSRSEMNVSTLELGDSALYLCASSPDRAGGNTIYFGEGSWLTVV.

CDR3: CASSPLPGTSGNPSTDTQYF. In nucleotides, the CDR3 is TGTGCCAGCTCACCGTTACCGGGGACTAGCGGGAATCCTAGCACAGATACGCAGTATTTT. This chain joins TRBV18 and TRBJ2-3; 13 nucleotides line up with TRBD2. The CDR3 contains 20 residues. With V trimmed by 3 bases and J by 0 bases, 12 bases remained unmatched. Germline assignment: CDR1 KGHSH and CDR2 LQKENI.

The V call is TRBV2, the J call TRBJ2-2; tentative D call: TRBD2 (7 bases). The CDR3 has 16 amino acids. Germline V gene lookup returns CDR1 SNHLY and CDR2 FYNNEI. The V end lost 6 bases, the J end lost 2 bases, and 16 bases lay between the germline ends. Written as DNA, the CDR3 is TGTGCCAGCAGGTTACAGGGAGGGATCAACACCGGGGAGCTGTTTTTT. It specifies CASRLQGGINTGELFF.

This chain connects TRBV2 to TRBJ2-1, with D maybe TRBD1 (5 bases). Trimming removed 3 bases at V and 8 bases at J, with 11 bases between. This CDR3 contains 13 residues. Germline V gene data show CDR1 as SNHLY and CDR2 as FYNNEI. The CDR3, as DNA: TGTGCCAGCAGTGAGGGTTGGGGCTATGAGCAGTTCTTC. This translates into CASSEGWGYEQFF.

This clone was observed a handful of times. V is TRBV4-1 and J is TRBJ1-1; TRBD1 agrees at 10 bases. V trimming: 6 bases; J trimming: 4 bases; junction bases outside the gene matches: 5. Germline values: CDR1 MGHRA, CDR2 YSYEKL. CDR3 length: 14 residues. The CDR3 DNA follows: TGCGCCAGCAGGGAGAGGACAGGGGGCACTGAAGCTTTCTTT. Encoded protein: CASRERTGGTEAFF.

The chain recombines TRBV9 with TRBJ2-1, with 7 bases identical to TRBD2. Germline values: CDR1 SGDLS, CDR2 YYNGEE. J gave up 4 bases and V 0 bases, and 4 bases lay outside the gene matches. The CDR3 length is 15 residues. The chain's CDR3 is CASSVEGLPYNEQFF. The DNA for the CDR3 is TGTGCCAGCAGCGTAGAGGGACTACCTTACAATGAGCAGTTCTTC. Using reference TRBV9 and TRBJ2-1 for the parts outside the CDR3, the full variable domain is DSGVTQTPKHLITATGQRVTLRCSPRSGDLSVYWYQQSLDQGLQFLIQYYNGEERAKGNILERFSAQQFPDLHSELNLSSLELGDSALYFCASSVEGLPYNEQFFGPGTRLTVL.

This chain connects TRBV30 to TRBJ1-3, with D tentatively TRBD1 (6 bases). There are 14 residues in the CDR3. The germline CDR1 and CDR2 sequences are GTSNPN and SVGIG (reference sequence). V was cut by 3 bases and J by 1 base, with 10 bases left in between. The CDR3, as DNA: TGTGCCTGGAGAATGGGACATTCTGGAAACACCATATATTTT. It encodes CAWRMGHSGNTIYF.

The table lists this clone with a few counts. The chain combines TRBV7-6 with TRBJ2-7, with TRBD1 matching over 7 bases. CDR3 size: 17 residues. The germline gives CDR1 SGHVS, CDR2 FNYEAQ. After removal of 5 bases from V and 0 bases from J, the junction contained 13 bases not matched to a gene. The DNA of the CDR3 is TGTGCCAGCAGCGCGGGTTTCAGGGACAGAAGCTCCTACGAGCAGTACTTC. Translation gives CASSAGFRDRSSYEQYF.

The chain joins TRBV19 to TRBJ2-7; weak D call: TRBD1 (6 bases). Between the trimmed V and J ends, which lost 1 base and 2 bases, there was a span of 12 bases. This CDR3 spans 15 amino acids. CDR1 LNHDA and CDR2 SQIVND come from the germline V gene (reference sequence). Here the CDR3 reads CASSIGGLRPYEQYF. CDR3 in DNA: TGTGCCAGTAGTATAGGGGGGCTGCGGCCCTACGAGCAGTACTTC.

The chain uses TRBV28 and TRBJ2-3, with TRBD2 as a possible D gene (6 bases). V was clipped by 9 bases and J by 1 base, with 23 bases between them. CDR3 size: 17 residues. Germline lookup yields CDR1 MDHEN and CDR2 SYDVKM. The CDR3 region has the DNA TGTGCCAGGCTCCTAGGAGGGCAGGTTGAGGGCACAGATACGCAGTATTTT. Protein sequence: CARLLGGQVEGTDTQYF.

The chain uses TRBV18 and TRBJ2-1; D ambiguous. V was cut by 3 bases and J by 5 bases, with 14 bases left in between. This CDR3 contains 15 residues. CDR1 is KGHSH, CDR2 LQKENI, per germline. In DNA, the CDR3 is TGTGCCAGCTCACCCGTGGCAGTTTCAAACAATGAGCAGTTCTTC. Protein sequence: CASSPVAVSNNEQFF.

This clone was seen a handful of times. The chain has TRBV10-3 and TRBJ1-4; no definite D call. Trimming pared 3 bases from V and 4 bases from J, leaving 9 bases between. Germline V CDR1 and CDR2: ENHRY, SYGVKD. The CDR3 totals 14 residues. CDR3 bases: TGTGCCATCAGTGATCAGGCAGTTAATGAAAAACTGTTTTTT. Translation: CAISDQAVNEKLFF.

The rearrangement uses TRBV4-1 and TRBJ2-7; 10 bases agree with TRBD2. From germline, CDR1 is MGHRA and CDR2 YSYEKL. V was pared by 0 bases and J by 4 bases, with 6 bases of the junction left unmatched. The length of the CDR3 is 16 residues. CDR3 region: CASSQDRASGGYEQYF. The DNA of the CDR3 is TGCGCCAGCAGCCAAGATCGGGCTAGCGGGGGATACGAGCAGTACTTC.